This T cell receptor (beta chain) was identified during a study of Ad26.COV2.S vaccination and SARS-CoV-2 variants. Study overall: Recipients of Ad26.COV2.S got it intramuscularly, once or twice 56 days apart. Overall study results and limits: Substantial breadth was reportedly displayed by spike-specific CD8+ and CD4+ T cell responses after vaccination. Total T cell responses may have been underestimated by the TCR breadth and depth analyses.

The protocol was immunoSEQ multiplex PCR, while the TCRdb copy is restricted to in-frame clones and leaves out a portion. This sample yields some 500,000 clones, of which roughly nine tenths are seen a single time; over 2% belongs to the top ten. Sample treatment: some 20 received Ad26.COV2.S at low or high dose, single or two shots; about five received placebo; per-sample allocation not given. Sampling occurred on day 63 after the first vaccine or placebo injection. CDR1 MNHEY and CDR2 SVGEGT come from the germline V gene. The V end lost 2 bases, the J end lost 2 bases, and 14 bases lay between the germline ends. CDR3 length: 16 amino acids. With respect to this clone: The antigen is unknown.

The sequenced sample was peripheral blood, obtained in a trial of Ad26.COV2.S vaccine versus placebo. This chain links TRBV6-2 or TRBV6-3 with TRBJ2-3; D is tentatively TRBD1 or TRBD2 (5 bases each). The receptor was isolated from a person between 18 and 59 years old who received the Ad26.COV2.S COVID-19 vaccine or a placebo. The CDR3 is CASSYRDLQYTDTQYF. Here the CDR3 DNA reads TGTGCCAGCAGTTACCGGGACCTCCAATACACAGATACGCAGTATTTT.